The 28 T cell receptor beta chains presented below share a single source sample, sequenced in a study of T cell responses to AZD1222 COVID-19 vaccine (dated by TCRdb to 2020 to 2023). The method behind the library was the immunoSEQ multiplex PCR assay. Drawn from immuneACCESS, this table holds only the in-frame rearrangements with V and J called that TCRdb kept. Clones are partly lost; checked studies trace under half to an unresolved V gene and leave the rest unexplained. A total of 250,000 to 300,000 clones appear in this sample, almost 95% of them only once. The top ten clonotypes cover 0.55% of the sample. What this sample's time point label stands for: about 28 days (+/-7) after the second vaccine dose. This sample comprised peripheral blood, obtained 28 days after the second AZD1222 dose. These receptors were taken from an adult who received the AZD1222 COVID-19 vaccine.

The chain joins TRBV21-1 to TRBJ2-1; TRBD2, as called in the table, went unchecked against the DNA. TRBV21-1 is a recognized pseudogene. There are 12 residues in the CDR3. CDR3 coding DNA: TGTGCCAGCATCTCTACGGGCAATGAGCAGTTCTTC. It is translated as CASISTGNEQFF.

This clone was recorded at least ten times. V and J are TRBV5-8 and TRBJ1-5; TRBD1 is a possible D gene (6 bases). CDR1 and CDR2 (germline): SGHTS, YDEGEE. The CDR3 runs 16 residues. Between the trimmed V and J ends, which lost 6 bases and 3 bases, there was a span of 19 bases. CDR3 residues: CASNRGGRRVNQPQHF. The CDR3 DNA reads TGTGCCAGCAACCGAGGGGGGAGAAGGGTCAATCAGCCCCAGCATTTT.

The V call is TRBV9, the J call TRBJ1-6; 7 bases match TRBD1. From germline, CDR1 is SGDLS and CDR2 YYNGEE. The CDR3 contains 16 residues. With V trimmed by 3 bases and J by 3 bases, 6 bases remained unmatched. In DNA, the CDR3 is TGTGCCAGCAGCGCCGCGGGACAGTTCTATAATTCACCCCTCCACTTT. It specifies CASSAAGQFYNSPLHF.

This chain links TRBV29-1 with TRBJ2-7; D not resolved. CDR1 is SQVTM, CDR2 ANQGSEA, per germline. Trimming cost V 7 bases and J 0 bases, with 7 bases left between them. This CDR3 has 11 residues. This CDR3 is CSAYFSYEQYF. The DNA of the CDR3 is TGCAGCGCCTATTTCTCCTACGAGCAGTACTTC.

The chain joins TRBV15 to TRBJ2-7; 14 bases agree with TRBD2. Germline V gene data show CDR1 as LNHNV and CDR2 as YYDKDF (reference sequence). The CDR3 runs 15 residues. V shed 1 base and J 7 bases; nucleotides not matched to a gene: 3. The CDR3 is CATSRAGLAGGEQYF. CDR3 in DNA: TGTGCCACCAGCAGAGCTGGACTAGCGGGGGGTGAGCAGTACTTC. Full variable domain (missing parts from reference TRBV15 and TRBJ2-7): DAMVIQNPRYQVTQFGKPVTLSCSQTLNHNVMYWYQQKSSQAPKLLFHYYDKDFNNEADTPDNFQSRRPNTSFCFLDIRSPGLGDTAMYLCATSRAGLAGGEQYFGPGTRLTVT.

V is TRBV5-1 and J is TRBJ2-1; 9 positions match TRBD2. The CDR3 sequence is 16 residues long. Per the germline V gene, CDR1 is SGHRS and CDR2 is YFSETQ. Trimming removed 7 bases from V and 8 bases from J; junction bases left unmatched: 16. CDR3 nucleotides: TGCGCCAGCTCAAGGGCCGGACTAGCGAGGGGGGATGAGCAGTTCTTC. Residues: CASSRAGLARGDEQFF.

V is TRBV14 and J is TRBJ1-1, with D perhaps TRBD1 (5 bases). The CDR3 is made up of 15 amino acids. CDR1 is SGHDN, CDR2 FVKESK, per germline. The V end was cut by 0 bases, the J end by 2 bases, with 10 bases between. The CDR3 DNA sequence: TGTGCCAGCAGCCAAGACCTCGGGGCTAACACTGAAGCTTTCTTT. Translated: CASSQDLGANTEAFF.

The V call is TRBV18, the J call TRBJ2-3; 8 bases match TRBD1. Germline values: CDR1 KGHSH, CDR2 LQKENI. The CDR3 totals 14 residues. Trimming at V came to 4 bases and at J to 4 bases, leaving 4 bases not matched to a gene. CDR3 nucleotides: TGTGCCAGCTCACAACAGGGGGGAGCAGATACGCAGTATTTT. Protein product: CASSQQGGADTQYF.

The chain links TRBV9 to TRBJ2-3; 11 bases map to TRBD2. The V segment lost 1 base and the J segment 1 base; nucleotides outside the gene matches: 2. The CDR3 loop spans 16 amino acids. From germline, CDR1 is SGDLS and CDR2 YYNGEE. For the CDR3, the DNA is TGTGCCAGCAGCGTAACTAGCGGGGGCCGCACAGATACGCAGTATTTT. Its translation: CASSVTSGGRTDTQYF.

The V call is TRBV4-1, the J call TRBJ1-5; D not resolved. V shed 5 bases and J shed 0 bases, with 11 bases lying between them. Germline V CDR1 and CDR2: MGHRA, YSYEKL. CDR3 length: 15 residues. The CDR3 nucleotides read TGCGCCAGCAGCGCCCGATCCGGTAGCAATCAGCCCCAGCATTTT. It translates to CASSARSGSNQPQHF.

The rearrangement uses TRBV6-1 and TRBJ1-4, with D maybe TRBD1 (5 bases). There are 14 residues in the CDR3. V was pared by 6 bases and J by 7 bases, with 15 bases between. From germline, CDR1 is MNHNS and CDR2 SASEGT. CDR3 loop: CASSLRGEGEKLFF. The CDR3 coding sequence is TGTGCCAGCAGCCTGAGAGGGGAGGGTGAAAAACTGTTTTTT.

V and J are TRBV2 and TRBJ2-7; 13 bases align to TRBD2. Germline V lookup: CDR1 SNHLY, CDR2 FYNNEI. CDR3 length: 17 residues. Unmatched junction bases numbered 8, after V lost 6 bases and J lost 0 bases. The CDR3 DNA reads TGTGCCAGCAGAGCCGGACTAGCGGGAGTAGTCTCCTACGAGCAGTACTTC. The encoded protein is CASRAGLAGVVSYEQYF.

V gene TRBV20-1 combines with J gene TRBJ1-5; D gene ambiguous. Germline CDR1 reads DFQATT; CDR2 reads SNEGSKA (reference sequence). The CDR3 totals 11 residues. Trimming stripped 3 bases from V and 4 bases from J, with 4 bases between. CDR3 sequence reads: CSASRNQPQHF. CDR3 in DNA: TGCAGTGCTAGTCGGAATCAGCCCCAGCATTTT.

This clone was seen a handful of times. The V call is TRBV28, the J call TRBJ2-1, with unresolved D. The CDR3 is made up of 14 amino acids. Deletions cut 6 bases from V and 1 base from J, with 10 bases between. CDR1 and CDR2 from the germline V gene are MDHEN and SYDVKM. The CDR3 DNA follows: TGTGCCAGCAGCCAAGACGGGTCCTACAATGAGCAGTTCTTC. Translating gives CASSQDGSYNEQFF.

The V and J genes are TRBV5-1 and TRBJ1-1, with 10 nucleotides matching TRBD1. This CDR3 has 14 amino acids. Germline CDR1 and CDR2: SGHRS and YFSETQ. With V trimmed by 3 bases and J by 6 bases, 5 bases remained unmatched. CDR3 in amino acids: CASSSRTGGSEAFF. The CDR3 coding sequence is TGCGCCAGCAGCTCCCGGACAGGGGGATCTGAAGCTTTCTTT. Looking up the rest from reference TRBV5-1 and TRBJ1-1 gives the full variable domain: KAGVTQTPRYLIKTRGQQVTLSCSPISGHRSVSWYQQTPGQGLQFLFEYFSETQRNKGNFPGRFSGRQFSNSRSEMNVSTLELGDSALYLCASSSRTGGSEAFFGQGTRLTVV.

The chain combines TRBV3-1 (or the pseudogene TRBV3-2) with TRBJ1-1; D is undetermined. Germline CDR1 and CDR2: LGHDT and YNNKEL (reference sequence). The CDR3 runs 14 residues. Trimming removed 0 bases from V and 8 bases from J, with 13 bases in between. The CDR3 region is CASSQDLNPGEAFF. The CDR3 nucleotides are TGTGCCAGCAGCCAAGATCTAAATCCGGGGGAAGCTTTCTTT.

The chain employs TRBV4-1 and TRBJ1-3; D gene ambiguous. The V end lost 4 bases, the J end lost 2 bases, and 9 bases lay between the germline ends. CDR1 is MGHRA and CDR2 is YSYEKL in the germline V gene. CDR3 length: 14 residues. The CDR3 DNA reads as TGCGCCAGCAGCCTTCCCGGGGCTGGAAACACCATATATTTT. This sequence encodes CASSLPGAGNTIYF.

As for this clone: This CDR3 is also generated by other DNA sequences in the sample. The chain has TRBV28 and TRBJ2-3; D is unclear. Germline CDR1 is MDHEN and CDR2 is SYDVKM. With 4 bases removed from V and 1 base from J, the gap between germline ends came to 6 bases. This CDR3 contains 13 residues. The DNA for the CDR3 is TGTGCCAGCAGTTCTGGGGGCACAGATACGCAGTATTTT. Its protein is CASSSGGTDTQYF.

The J gene is TRBJ2-2, the V gene TRBV9; no definite D call. This CDR3 contains 12 residues. With 0 bases removed from V and 7 bases from J, the gap between germline ends came to 4 bases. Per the germline V gene, CDR1 is SGDLS and CDR2 is YYNGEE. The CDR3 sequence is CASSVADGELFF. Written as DNA, the CDR3 is TGTGCCAGCAGCGTAGCCGACGGGGAGCTGTTTTTT.

This sequence joins TRBV9 and TRBJ1-6, with D unresolved. There are 16 residues in the CDR3. Germline V gives CDR1 SGDLS, CDR2 YYNGEE. V shed 4 bases and J shed 0 bases, with 11 bases lying between them. This CDR3 reads CASSPDPSSYNSPLHF. DNA of the CDR3: TGTGCCAGCAGCCCTGACCCGAGCTCCTATAATTCACCCCTCCACTTT.

This rearrangement joins TRBV5-1 to TRBJ2-2; no clear D gene. Germline CDR1 and CDR2: SGHRS and YFSETQ. The CDR3 spans 15 residues. Trimming removed 0 bases from V and 2 bases from J, with 8 bases in between. The CDR3 nucleotides read TGCGCCAGCAGCTTGGTGGCAGTTAACACCGGGGAGCTGTTTTTT. This codes for CASSLVAVNTGELFF.

The table lists this clone with a count of one. This sequence joins TRBV7-9 and TRBJ1-1, with D uncertain. The CDR3 is 15 amino acids. The germline gives CDR1 SEHNR, CDR2 FQNEAQ (reference sequence). V gave up 3 bases and J gave up 7 bases, with 18 bases separating them. In DNA form, the CDR3 reads TGTGCCAGCAGCTTGCCATTCGGGGAAAGTATTGAAGCTTTCTTT. It is translated as CASSLPFGESIEAFF. Based on the CDR3 plus reference TRBV7-9 and TRBJ1-1, the full variable domain is DTGVSQNPRHKITKRGQNVTFRCDPISEHNRLYWYRQTLGQGPEFLTYFQNEAQLEKSRLLSDRFSAERPKGSFSTLEIQRTEQGDSAMYLCASSLPFGESIEAFFGQGTRLTVV.

This rearrangement joins TRBV28 to TRBJ1-5; D ambiguous. The V end was cut by 5 bases, the J end by 5 bases, with 10 bases between. Germline-derived CDR1 and CDR2 are MDHEN and SYDVKM. This CDR3 comprises 13 residues. The CDR3 protein is CASSLSPYQPQHF. The CDR3 region has the DNA TGTGCCAGCAGTCTCTCCCCTTATCAGCCCCAGCATTTT.

The chain couples TRBV7-2 to TRBJ1-5; no definite D call. V gave up 4 bases and J gave up 4 bases, with 8 bases separating them. The CDR3 spans 13 residues. The germline CDR1 and CDR2 sequences are SGHTA and FQGNSA. The CDR3 protein is CASSYNQNQPQHF. The CDR3, as DNA: TGTGCCAGCAGCTACAATCAAAATCAGCCCCAGCATTTT.

The rearrangement uses TRBV3-1 (or the pseudogene TRBV3-2) and TRBJ2-7, with TRBD2 identical over 7 bases. This CDR3 contains 15 residues. CDR1 is LGHDT, CDR2 YNNKEL, per germline (reference sequence). After removal of 1 base from V and 9 bases from J, the junction contained 12 bases not matched to a gene. CDR3 sequence reads: CASSQGGLVTSSQYF. DNA of the CDR3: TGTGCCAGCAGCCAAGGAGGACTAGTTACATCCTCGCAGTACTTC.

The rearrangement links TRBV28 to TRBJ2-5; 8 bases align to TRBD1. This CDR3 has 14 residues. The germline V gene encodes CDR1 MDHEN and CDR2 SYDVKM. V was clipped by 5 bases and J by 5 bases; unmatched bases: 7. For the CDR3, the DNA is TGTGCCAGCAGTCCGCAGGGGGCAACGGAGACCCAGTACTTC. This codes for CASSPQGATETQYF.

V is TRBV27 and J is TRBJ2-3; 7 bases align to TRBD2. The V gene's germline CDR1 is MNHEY and CDR2 SMNVEV (reference sequence). V lost 5 bases and J lost 5; bases outside the gene matches: 7. The CDR3 consists of 14 residues. CDR3 coding DNA: TGTGCCAGCAGTCAAGGGAGGGTCGGAGATACGCAGTATTTT. Encoded protein: CASSQGRVGDTQYF.

This chain joins TRBV18 and TRBJ1-6, with D perhaps TRBD1 (6 bases). Trimming pared 1 base from V and 4 bases from J, leaving 23 bases between. Per the germline V gene, CDR1 is KGHSH and CDR2 is LQKENI. The CDR3 has 20 amino acids. CDR3 in amino acids: CASSPRPPNREGPYNSPLHF. CDR3 nucleotides: TGTGCCAGCTCACCACGCCCGCCAAACAGGGAAGGGCCATATAATTCACCCCTCCACTTT.